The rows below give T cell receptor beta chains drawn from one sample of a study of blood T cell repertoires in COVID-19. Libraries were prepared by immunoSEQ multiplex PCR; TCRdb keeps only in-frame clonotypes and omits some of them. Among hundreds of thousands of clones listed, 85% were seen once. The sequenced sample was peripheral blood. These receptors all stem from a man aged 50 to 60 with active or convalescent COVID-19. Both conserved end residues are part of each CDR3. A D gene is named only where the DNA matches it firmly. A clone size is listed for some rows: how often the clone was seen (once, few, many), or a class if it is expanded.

TGTGCCAGCAGTTTACCCTGGGGGACTACGAGGGAGCAGTACTTC	CASSLPWGTTREQYF	TRBV28	TRBD2	-	TRBJ2-7
TGCGCCAGCAGCCAAGGGGACAGGGACACAGATACGCAGTATTTT	CASSQGDRDTDTQYF	TRBV4-1	TRBD1	-	TRBJ2-3
TGTGCCAGCAGCTTATCGGCTAGCGACCCCTACGAGCAGTACTTC	CASSLSASDPYEQYF	TRBV11-2	-	-	TRBJ2-7
TGTGCCATCAGCATGGGACTAGCGGATGAGCAGTTCTTC	CAISMGLADEQFF	TRBV10-3	TRBD2	-	TRBJ2-1
TGTGCCAGCAGTGACAGGGACAGGGAGCAGTACTTC	CASSDRDREQYF	TRBV2	TRBD1	once	TRBJ2-7
TGCGCCAGCAGCACACGGAGGGGCACAGATACGCAGTATTTT	CASSTRRGTDTQYF	TRBV5-1	-	-	TRBJ2-3
TGCGCCAGCAGCCATCCACTAGCAGCCACTAGCGGGTCGGGCACCGGGGAGCTGTTTTTT	CASSHPLAATSGSGTGELFF	TRBV4-1	TRBD2	-	TRBJ2-2
TGTGCCAGTAGTATGACTAGCGGAACCTCCTACAATGAGCAGTTCTTC	CASSMTSGTSYNEQFF	TRBV19	TRBD2	-	TRBJ2-1
TGTGCCAGCAGGGGAACTACAGGGGGCTCCTACAATGAGCAGTTCTTC	CASRGTTGGSYNEQFF	TRBV2	TRBD1	-	TRBJ2-1
TGTGCCAGCACCACCGGTCTGAGCAATCAGCCCCAGCATTTT	CASTTGLSNQPQHF	TRBV28	-	-	TRBJ1-5
TGTGCCAGCATGGCCGATTTGAGCGGGAGAATGCAGTTCTTC	CASMADLSGRMQFF	TRBV27	TRBD2	once	TRBJ2-1
TGCAGTGCTACCAGGGTGGGAGGCTACACCTTC	CSATRVGGYTF	TRBV20-1	-	-	TRBJ1-2
TGTGCCAGCAGCTTAGCAGTAGCCAATGAGCAGTTCTTC	CASSLAVANEQFF	TRBV7-8	-	-	TRBJ2-1
TGTGCCAGCAGCCTTACAGGGTTCTATGGCTACACCTTC	CASSLTGFYGYTF	TRBV12-3/TRBV12-4	-	-	TRBJ1-2
TGTGCCACCAGTCGCAACCACATCCAGTATTTT	CATSRNHIQYF	TRBV24-1	-	-	TRBJ2-3
TGTGCCACCCTAGGTGGGAACATTCAGTACTTC	CATLGGNIQYF	TRBV28	-	once	TRBJ2-4
TGTGCCAGCAGCCAAGATCCCCAGGGGATTACCCCCCAGCATTTT	CASSQDPQGITPQHF	TRBV4-2	-	-	TRBJ1-5
TGTGCCAGCAGTCTCTTCTACTACGAGCAGTACTTC	CASSLFYYEQYF	TRBV28	-	-	TRBJ2-7
TGCAGCTCTCGGGAGGGCGACACTGAAGCTTTCTTT	CSSREGDTEAFF	TRBV29-1	-	-	TRBJ1-1
TGTGCCTGGAGTGGGACCCGGGGTAGCTCCTACGAGCAGTACTTC	CAWSGTRGSSYEQYF	TRBV30	-	-	TRBJ2-7
TGTGCCAGCAGCCCCCGGGGGGGCCCAAAAAACATTCAGTACTTC	CASSPRGGPKNIQYF	TRBV7-8	TRBD2	-	TRBJ2-4
TGTGCCAGCAGTAAAACAGGCTATGGCTACACCTTC	CASSKTGYGYTF	TRBV12-3/TRBV12-4	-	-	TRBJ1-2
TGTGCCAGCGGAGAGAACTCTGGAAACACCATATATTTT	CASGENSGNTIYF	TRBV2	-	-	TRBJ1-3
TGTGCCAGCACCGTAAATCAGCCCCAGCATTTT	CASTVNQPQHF	TRBV7-3	-	few	TRBJ1-5
TGTGCCAGTAGTACCCGGAGAACCTTGTCACCCCTCCACTTT	CASSTRRTLSPLHF	TRBV19	-	-	TRBJ1-6
TGTGCCTCTAGGCTCGGGACAGGGGGCGAGCAGTACTTC	CASRLGTGGEQYF	TRBV10-3	TRBD1	-	TRBJ2-7
TGTGCCAGCATGGTAACAGGCCGCTCTGGAAACACCATATATTTT	CASMVTGRSGNTIYF	TRBV6-5	-	once	TRBJ1-3
TGTGCTAGTGGTTTCGGAGAGACCCAGTACTTC	CASGFGETQYF	TRBV12-5	-	-	TRBJ2-5
TGTGCCAGCAGCCAAGATTTGGAGGGGACGAATTCACCCCTCCACTTT	CASSQDLEGTNSPLHF	TRBV14	-	-	TRBJ1-6
TGTGCCAGCAGCTATGAGGGACAGCGGGGGGATTCACCCCTCCACTTT	CASSYEGQRGDSPLHF	TRBV5-4	TRBD1	-	TRBJ1-6
TGTGCCAGCAGCTTAGACCTTACAGGGGGCGCTGAAGCTTTCTTT	CASSLDLTGGAEAFF	TRBV7-8	TRBD1	-	TRBJ1-1
TGTGCCAGCAGTTTAAGCTGGGGCGGTAAGGGAGCTTTCTTT	CASSLSWGGKGAFF	TRBV27	-	-	TRBJ1-1
TGTGCCAGCAGCGTAGGGGGGGAAGGGCCCCTCCACTTT	CASSVGGEGPLHF	TRBV9	-	few	TRBJ1-6
TGTGCCACCAGTGACGCACCGGGACAAGCCAACAATGAGCAGTTCTTC	CATSDAPGQANNEQFF	TRBV24-1	-	-	TRBJ2-1
TGTGCCAGCAGCGTAGGGACAGGGGAAGAGACCCAGTACTTC	CASSVGTGEETQYF	TRBV9	TRBD1	-	TRBJ2-5
TGTGCCAGCAGCCGGACAGGGGGCTTCGGGGAGCTGTTTTTT	CASSRTGGFGELFF	TRBV9	TRBD1	-	TRBJ2-2
TGTGCCAGCGATGAGAGCAGGGGGTTTACGCAGTATTTT	CASDESRGFTQYF	TRBV6-5	TRBD1	-	TRBJ2-3
TGTGCCAGCAGTCCCGGGACAGGGGGGCGTGCTTTCTTT	CASSPGTGGRAFF	TRBV11-2	TRBD1	few	TRBJ1-1
TGTGCCAGCAGGGCTAGCGGGAGGGATACGCAGTATTTT	CASRASGRDTQYF	TRBV27	TRBD2	-	TRBJ2-3
TGTGCCAGCAGCTTAGGACAGGGGGGCTATGGCTACACCTTC	CASSLGQGGYGYTF	TRBV11-2	TRBD1	-	TRBJ1-2
TGCGCCAGCAGCCAAGATCCAAATTCACCCCTCCACTTT	CASSQDPNSPLHF	TRBV4-1	-	-	TRBJ1-6
TGTGCCAGCAGCGCCGGACAGCCGAACACTGAAGCTTTCTTT	CASSAGQPNTEAFF	TRBV5-8	-	-	TRBJ1-1
TGTGCCAGCAGCCAACATACCCTGGCGGGGGGGGAATCCCGCTTC	CASSQHTLAGGESRF	TRBV3-1/TRBV3-2	-	-	TRBJ1-2
TGTGCCAGCAGCCAGGGGGGGACGCCTGGACTATACGAGCAGTACTTC	CASSQGGTPGLYEQYF	TRBV3-1/TRBV3-2	TRBD2	-	TRBJ2-7
TGTGCCTGGGGAGGGGGACAGAGAAACACCATATATTTT	CAWGGGQRNTIYF	TRBV30	TRBD1	-	TRBJ1-3